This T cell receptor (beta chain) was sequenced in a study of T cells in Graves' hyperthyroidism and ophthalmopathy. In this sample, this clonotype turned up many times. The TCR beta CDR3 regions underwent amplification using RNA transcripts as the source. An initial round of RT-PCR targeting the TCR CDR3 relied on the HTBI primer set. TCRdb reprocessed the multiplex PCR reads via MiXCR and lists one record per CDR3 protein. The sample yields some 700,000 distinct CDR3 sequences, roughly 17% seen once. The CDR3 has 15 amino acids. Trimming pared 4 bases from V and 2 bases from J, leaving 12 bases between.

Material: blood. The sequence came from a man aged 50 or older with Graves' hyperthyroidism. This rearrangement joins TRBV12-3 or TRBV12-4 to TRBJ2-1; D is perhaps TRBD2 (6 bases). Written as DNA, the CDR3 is TGTGCCAGCAGTTCTCGCGGGAAGACCTACAATGAGCAGTTCTTC. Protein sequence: CASSSRGKTYNEQFF.